This T cell receptor (beta chain) is from a study of blood T cell repertoires in COVID-19. Germline lookup yields CDR1 SGHRS and CDR2 YFSETQ. The CDR3 is made up of 12 amino acids. The ends were cut back, 0 bases at V and 3 bases at J, with 4 bases in the middle. Method: immunoSEQ multiplex PCR; TCRdb's copy keeps in-frame clones and lacks some. The sample yields roughly 17,000 clones, more than 75% seen once. The V gene is TRBV5-1, the J gene TRBJ2-7; D unclear. This clonotype was sampled from a human donor with active COVID-19. The donor label of this sample is uncertain. The sequencing sample was made of peripheral blood. The CDR3 sequence is CASSLDFYEQYF. The CDR3 region has the DNA TGCGCCAGCAGCTTGGACTTCTACGAGCAGTACTTC.